This T cell receptor (beta chain) was identified during a study of human T cells and chemical hapten exposure. Study information: Doses of diphenylcyclopropenone went to the patients' scalps weekly throughout the approximately 22-week study.

A remark on this clonotype: Its matching antigen is unknown.

Overall study findings and caveats: Counts of TCRs expanded at PT1 correlated positively with patch test score.

TCRdb itself ran the RACE reads through MiXCR, one entry per CDR3 protein. Among approximately 350,000 distinct CDR3 sequences listed, under 9% were seen once. Noted time point: patch test 1, 2 weeks after DPC sensitization. As for treatment: therapeutic diphenylcyclopropenone sensitization with weekly scalp DPC. Non-pregnant alopecia patients aged 18 to 70, suitable for DPC therapy. Unfractionated whole blood yielded the extracted total RNA. The sequence was obtained from a woman between 18 and 29 years old with alopecia areata. Some clones in this sample may be carry-over from other donors' samples. The specimen comprised whole blood, sampled in connection with sensitization to the hapten diphenylcyclopropenone (DPC).

CDR3 nucleotides: TGTGCCAGCAGTTTGGTCGCAGGATCCTCTGGAAACACCATATATTTT. Translating it yields CASSLVAGSSGNTIYF. V and J are TRBV6-2 or TRBV6-3 and TRBJ1-3; no reliable D call. The CDR3 totals 16 residues. Trimming removed 4 bases from V and 0 bases from J, with 13 bases in between. In germline, CDR1 is MNHEY, CDR2 SVGEGT.